The 22 T cell receptor beta chains below come from one sample, sequenced in a study of shared clonotypes between healthy human individuals. The repertoire was sequenced with immunoSEQ multiplex PCR; TCRdb's copy has only in-frame clones and lacks some. Among some 2,000,000 clones, roughly 94% were seen once, and the ten largest hold 0.1% to 0.15%. The sample taken for sequencing was naive CD4+ T cells sorted from blood. Stated subset: CD45RA+ positively selected. The receptor set was obtained from a man in his late teens or twenties in good health.

For this clone: Other DNA sequences within the sample encode an identical CDR3. The chain has TRBV19 and TRBJ2-7; the D is unclear. CDR3 size: 14 residues. Trimming took 1 base from V and 0 from J, leaving 7 bases between them. Germline CDR1 and CDR2: LNHDA and SQIVND (reference sequence). The CDR3 protein is CASSIAGNSYEQYF. The CDR3 DNA sequence: TGTGCCAGTAGTATAGCCGGCAACTCCTACGAGCAGTACTTC.

The chain combines TRBV2 with TRBJ2-2; D call uncertain. V was trimmed by 4 bases and J by 1 base, leaving 10 bases between them. Germline V gene lookup returns CDR1 SNHLY and CDR2 FYNNEI. The CDR3 contains 15 residues. The CDR3 loop reads CASSVARGNTGELFF. CDR3 coding DNA: TGTGCCAGCAGTGTGGCTAGAGGGAACACCGGGGAGCTGTTTTTT.

The CDR3 protein is CASSEGQASYNSPLHF. Here the CDR3 DNA reads TGTGCCAGCAGTGAGGGACAGGCCTCCTATAATTCACCCCTCCACTTT. The chain combines TRBV25-1 with TRBJ1-6; 8 nucleotides agree with TRBD1. V lost 3 bases, J lost 0 bases, and 1 base stayed unmatched. The CDR3 sequence is 16 residues long. Germline V CDR1 and CDR2: MGHDK, SYGVNS.

The chain uses TRBV6-5 and TRBJ2-1, with a weak D call TRBD2 (5 bases). The CDR3 is 15 amino acids. Germline CDR1 reads MNHEY; CDR2 reads SVGAGI. The V end lost 2 bases, the J end lost 0 bases, and 8 bases lay between the germline ends. The CDR3 sequence: CASSYGESSYNEQFF. In nucleotides, the CDR3 is TGTGCCAGCAGTTACGGGGAGAGCTCCTACAATGAGCAGTTCTTC.

This chain connects TRBV4-2 to TRBJ1-4; 10 bases are shared with TRBD1. CDR3 length: 16 residues. The trim removed 4 bases at V and 7 bases at J, leaving 9 bases unmatched. CDR1 and CDR2 (germline): LGHNA, YNFKEQ. The CDR3 spells CASSPGTGAIGEKLFF. CDR3 bases: TGTGCCAGCAGCCCCGGGACAGGGGCCATCGGTGAAAAACTGTTTTTT.

The chain uses TRBV28 and TRBJ2-7; no firm D call. The CDR3 totals 13 residues. Germline lookup yields CDR1 MDHEN and CDR2 SYDVKM. Trimming stripped 1 base from V and 2 bases from J, with 6 bases between. As DNA, the CDR3 is TGTGCCAGCAGTTTATCGGTTACCTACGAGCAGTACTTC. This codes for CASSLSVTYEQYF.

The CDR3 loop is CASSPPGEPQETQYF. CDR3 DNA sequence: TGTGCCAGCTCACCACCCGGGGAACCTCAAGAGACCCAGTACTTC. The chain combines TRBV18 with TRBJ2-5; D possibly corresponds to TRBD2 (5 bases). The CDR3 spans 15 residues. Between the trimmed V and J ends, which lost 0 bases and 2 bases, there was a span of 10 bases. Germline loops: CDR1 KGHSH, CDR2 LQKENI.

This chain joins TRBV5-4 and TRBJ2-3; D tentatively fits TRBD1 or TRBD2 (5 bases each). Germline V gene data show CDR1 as SGHNT and CDR2 as YYREEE (reference sequence). V was shortened by 0 bases and J by 6 bases, with 11 bases between the two germline ends. This CDR3 spans 14 amino acids. CDR3 DNA: TGTGCCAGCAGCTTGGGACGGGGCAAGGATACGCAGTATTTT. As protein: CASSLGRGKDTQYF.

A few counts support this clone. At the DNA level, this CDR3 is encoded by other sequences in the same sample as well. V usage is TRBV6-5 and J usage is TRBJ2-1; 11 bases line up with TRBD2. V lost 5 bases and J lost 5; bases outside the gene matches: 2. CDR3 length: 14 residues. Germline values: CDR1 MNHEY, CDR2 SVGAGI. CDR3 amino acids: CASSPGLADNEQFF. The CDR3 nucleotides are TGTGCCAGCAGTCCGGGACTAGCGGACAATGAGCAGTTCTTC.

For this clone: A read error may produce the germline difference seen at one junction end. This sequence joins TRBV30 and TRBJ2-5; 9 nucleotides agree with TRBD1. CDR1 and CDR2 from the germline V gene are GTSNPN and SVGIG (reference sequence). The CDR3 sequence is 17 residues long. DNA of the CDR3: TGTGCCTGGAGTTCAGCAGAAAACAGGGGGCGAGCCGAGATCCAGTACTTC. Encoded protein: CAWSSAENRGRAEIQYF.

The chain combines TRBV30 with TRBJ2-1, with 9 bases fitting TRBD2. The length of the CDR3 is 13 residues. The V gene's germline CDR1 is GTSNPN and CDR2 SVGIG (reference sequence). The ends lost 4 bases at V and 5 bases at J; junction bases unmatched: 3. The DNA of the CDR3 is TGTGCCTGGAAGGCTAGCGGGAACAATGAGCAGTTCTTC. It translates to CAWKASGNNEQFF.

The J gene is TRBJ1-1, the V gene TRBV6-1, with 9 positions matching TRBD1. This CDR3 is built from 14 residues. V was pared by 5 bases and J by 4 bases, with 5 bases of the junction left unmatched. Germline values: CDR1 MNHNS, CDR2 SASEGT. CDR3: CASSTQTGGTEAFF. The CDR3 region has the DNA TGTGCCAGCAGTACCCAGACAGGGGGCACTGAAGCTTTCTTT.

The chain is built from TRBV19 and TRBJ1-4; D not certain. The CDR3 has 12 amino acids. Trimming pared 4 bases from V and 8 bases from J, leaving 8 bases between. CDR1 is LNHDA and CDR2 is SQIVND in the germline V gene (reference sequence). CDR3 sequence reads: CASSNTEEKLFF. The CDR3 bases are TGTGCCAGTAGTAACACAGAAGAAAAACTGTTTTTT.

The V and J genes are TRBV27 and TRBJ1-2, with TRBD1 matching over 8 bases. The CDR3 is 13 amino acids. The J segment lost 2 bases and the V segment lost 10 bases, leaving 6 bases of the junction unmatched. Germline assignment: CDR1 MNHEY and CDR2 SMNVEV (reference sequence). The chain's CDR3 is CATSGQANYGYTF. The CDR3 DNA is TGTGCCACCTCGGGACAGGCGAACTATGGCTACACCTTC.

This sequence joins TRBV6-1 and TRBJ2-3; no clear D. Trimming removed 11 bases at V and 4 bases at J, with 10 bases between. The CDR3 covers 11 residues. CDR1 is MNHNS, CDR2 SASEGT, per germline. CDR3 sequence (DNA): TGTGCCCTCAGTAGGGCAGATACGCAGTATTTT. Its protein product is CALSRADTQYF.

This sequence joins TRBV7-6 and TRBJ2-3; D unclear. V lost 5 bases to trimming and J lost 1 base, with 10 bases between them. This CDR3 region has 14 residues. Germline CDR1 and CDR2: SGHVS and FNYEAQ. CDR3 DNA: TGTGCCAGCAGCCAAGATGGGGGCACAGATACGCAGTATTTT. It codes for CASSQDGGTDTQYF.

The chain combines TRBV19 with TRBJ1-3; D unresolved. The CDR3 runs 15 residues. V lost 5 bases and J 4 bases, leaving 15 bases between the germline ends. Germline V CDR1 and CDR2: LNHDA, SQIVND (reference sequence). The CDR3 is CASSATRSSGNTIYF. Written as DNA, the CDR3 is TGTGCCAGTAGTGCCACAAGGTCCTCCGGAAACACCATATATTTT.

The chain is built from TRBV30 and TRBJ1-1; 8 positions agree with TRBD1. Unmatched junction bases numbered 7, after V lost 0 bases and J lost 10 bases. This CDR3 comprises 13 residues. The V gene's germline CDR1 is GTSNPN and CDR2 SVGIG (reference sequence). DNA for the CDR3: TGTGCCTGGAGTGTAGGGCAGGGGGCTCGAGCTTTCTTT. Its protein is CAWSVGQGARAFF.

Regarding this clone: The sample has other DNA sequences that encode this CDR3 too. V usage is TRBV19 and J usage is TRBJ2-7, with D possibly TRBD1 on 6 matching bases. V was shortened by 6 bases and J by 2 bases, with 11 bases between the two germline ends. This CDR3 has 13 amino acids. Germline CDR1 is LNHDA and CDR2 is SQIVND (reference sequence). CDR3 DNA: TGTGCCAGTAGACAGGGTATTACCTACGAGCAGTACTTC. It encodes CASRQGITYEQYF.

Remarks on this clone: This CDR3 is also generated by other DNA sequences in the sample. V gene TRBV5-5 combines with J gene TRBJ1-5; D is ambiguous. The CDR3 has 14 amino acids. Germline-derived CDR1 and CDR2 are SGHKS and YYEKEE (reference sequence). Between the trimmed V and J ends, which lost 1 base and 1 base, there was a span of 6 bases. The CDR3 reads CASSLSSSNQPQHF. The CDR3 DNA reads TGTGCCAGCAGCTTGAGTTCGAGCAATCAGCCCCAGCATTTT.

The genes are TRBV27 and TRBJ1-6; tentative D call: TRBD1 (5 bases). Per the germline V gene, CDR1 is MNHEY and CDR2 is SMNVEV (reference sequence). V lost 6 bases and J lost 3, with 21 bases in between. The CDR3 runs to 18 residues. The CDR3 DNA is TGTGCCAGCAGCAAAATTGGGCCGGGGCTGTGCTATAATTCACCCCTCCACTTT. Protein product: CASSKIGPGLCYNSPLHF.

The chain links TRBV5-4 to TRBJ2-2, with TRBD1 matching 8 bases. The CDR3 extends over 16 amino acids. Germline V gene lookup returns CDR1 SGHNT and CDR2 YYREEE (reference sequence). The CDR3 DNA follows: TGTGCAGACCAGCCCCTAGGACAGGGCGATACCGGGGAGCTGTTTTTT. It specifies CADQPLGQGDTGELFF. Combining the CDR3 with reference TRBV5-4 and TRBJ2-2 gives the whole variable domain ETGVTQSPTHLIKTRGQQVTLRCSSQSGHNTVSWYQQALGQGPQFIFQYYREEENGRGNFPPRFSGLQFPNYSSELNVNALELDDSALYLCADQPLGQGDTGELFFGEGSRLTVL.